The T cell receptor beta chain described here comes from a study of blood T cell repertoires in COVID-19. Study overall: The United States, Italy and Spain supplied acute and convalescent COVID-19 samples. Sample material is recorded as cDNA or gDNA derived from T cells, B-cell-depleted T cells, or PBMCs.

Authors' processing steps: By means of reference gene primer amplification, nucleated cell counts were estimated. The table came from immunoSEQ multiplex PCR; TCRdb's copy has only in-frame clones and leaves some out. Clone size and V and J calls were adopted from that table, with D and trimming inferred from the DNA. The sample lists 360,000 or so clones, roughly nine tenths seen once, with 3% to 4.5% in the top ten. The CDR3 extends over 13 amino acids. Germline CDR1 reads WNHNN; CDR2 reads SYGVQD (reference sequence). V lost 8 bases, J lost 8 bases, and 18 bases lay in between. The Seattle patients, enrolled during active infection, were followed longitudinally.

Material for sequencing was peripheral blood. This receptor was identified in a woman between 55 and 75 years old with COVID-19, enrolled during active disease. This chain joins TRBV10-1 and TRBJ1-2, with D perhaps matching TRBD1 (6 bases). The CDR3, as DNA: TGCGCCAGCGGAACCCGGGGGGCTGGAGGCTACACCTTC. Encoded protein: CASGTRGAGGYTF.